Listed below are T cell receptor beta chains from one sample, sequenced in a study of PD-1 blockade in classical Hodgkin lymphoma. Libraries were prepared by immunoSEQ multiplex PCR; TCRdb keeps only in-frame clonotypes and omits some of them. The sample lists about 20,000 clones, around 83% occurring once. Sequencing was performed on CD4+ T cells from blood. The receptor source for this set is a human donor with classical Hodgkin lymphoma. CDR3s include the opening cysteine and the closing phenylalanine or tryptophan.

V	J	CDR3
TRBV7-2	TRBJ2-7	CASSLGSPGALWFEQYF
TRBV15	TRBJ2-2	CATSRVVLQNTGELFF
TRBV6-6	TRBJ1-1	CASSKTGGEAFF
TRBV5-1	TRBJ2-7	CASSSGTPNGEQYF
TRBV19	TRBJ2-7	CASSIGGSREQYF
TRBV6-5	TRBJ1-5	CASSYAQYSNQPQHF
TRBV7-7	TRBJ2-1	CASSLSLASGVYNEQFF
TRBV7-7	TRBJ1-1	CASSPGENTEAFF
TRBV14	TRBJ2-1	CASSPQWTSGGEQFF
TRBV7-7	TRBJ2-5	CASSSTVDEKETQYF
TRBV10-3	TRBJ1-5	CAISDEDSDYSNQPQHF
TRBV28	TRBJ1-3	CASSTTGTAGNTIYF
TRBV4-2	TRBJ2-2	CASSQDDPGELFF
TRBV6-1	TRBJ1-2	CASGRQGSYGYTF
TRBV28	TRBJ2-3	CASGRVVPQYF
TRBV6-6	TRBJ2-1	CASNLDRGAPNEQFF
TRBV19	TRBJ2-7	CASSIVGGMYEQYF
TRBV29-1	TRBJ1-4	CSSRGGEGNEKLFF
TRBV6-6	-	CASLPEGTISYEQYF
TRBV2	TRBJ2-3	CASREQGTQYF
TRBV5-5	TRBJ1-2	CASSLRAGTGGPYYGYTF
TRBV19	TRBJ2-7	CASSRDLSSSYEQYF
TRBV27	TRBJ2-7	CASSRPGTINEQYF
TRBV5-1	TRBJ2-5	CASSSVGQETQYF
TRBV11-2	TRBJ2-5	CASSRRGGGETQYF
TRBV5-1	TRBJ2-6	CASSLYRGTGANVLTF
TRBV6-1	TRBJ2-3	CASSALDATDTQYF
TRBV10-3	TRBJ2-7	CAITGIGDEQYF
TRBV28	TRBJ1-1	CASSSVRQAAFF